The rows below give T cell receptor beta chains drawn from one sample of a study of blood T cell repertoires in COVID-19. Repertoires were generated with immunoSEQ multiplex PCR, while TCRdb's copy carries only in-frame clones and drops some. The table has about 200,000 clones, 85% to 90% seen once. Sequences were obtained from peripheral blood. The receptors come from a woman aged 45-65 years with COVID-19, enrolled during active disease. Both conserved end residues are part of each CDR3. The D gene is left open where the match is weak. Only part of the rows carry a size: once, few, many, or a class if the clone is expanded.

V	size	J	D	DNA	CDR3
TRBV10-3	NA	TRBJ2-3	TRBD2	TGTGCCATCAGTGAGTCGGGGGGGAGGGCAGATACGCAGTATTTT	CAISESGGRADTQYF
TRBV4-3	NA	TRBJ1-2	NA	TGCGCCAGCAGCCAAGCTAGGGCAGGAGGCTATGGCTACACCTTC	CASSQARAGGYGYTF
TRBV7-6	NA	TRBJ2-7	TRBD1	TGTGCCAGCAGCACCGGGTGGGGGCAGGGGGCCTACGAGCAGTACTTC	CASSTGWGQGAYEQYF
TRBV2	NA	TRBJ1-2	TRBD1	TGTGCCAGCAGTGAGGGACAGGGGGATGGCTACACCTTC	CASSEGQGDGYTF
TRBV5-1	NA	TRBJ1-2	NA	TGCGCCAGCAGCTTACGGACAGAAACCTTTAACTATGGCTACACCTTC	CASSLRTETFNYGYTF
TRBV19	NA	TRBJ1-3	NA	TGTGCCAGTAGTTTCCTGGACAGTCACTCTGGAAACACCATATATTTT	CASSFLDSHSGNTIYF
TRBV9	NA	TRBJ2-7	TRBD2	TGTGCCAGCAGCGTTCTAGCGGGGGGCTCTCCCTTGTACGAGCAGTACTTC	CASSVLAGGSPLYEQYF
TRBV28	NA	TRBJ1-2	NA	TGTGCCAGCAGTCCGGACAGCTTCTATGGCTACACCTTC	CASSPDSFYGYTF
TRBV5-5	NA	TRBJ1-2	TRBD1	TGTGCCAGCAGCTCAAGTACAGGGGGCGGCTATGGCTACACCTTC	CASSSSTGGGYGYTF
TRBV5-4	NA	TRBJ2-5	TRBD2	TGTGCCAGCAGCTGGGCGGGGGGGAGGTTGGAGACCCAGTACTTC	CASSWAGGRLETQYF
TRBV10-1	NA	TRBJ1-1	NA	TGCGCCAGCAGTGAGTCGGGAGGGTACACTGAAGCTTTCTTT	CASSESGGYTEAFF
TRBV5-1	NA	TRBJ2-5	TRBD2	TGCGCCAGCAGCCCGGCCGGGACTAGCAAGGAGACCCAGTACTTC	CASSPAGTSKETQYF
TRBV19	NA	TRBJ1-1	NA	TGTGCCAGTAGGGTCTCTCGGGAAGCTTTCTTT	CASRVSREAFF
TRBV27	NA	TRBJ2-6	TRBD2	TGTGCCAGCACCGCGGGGGGATCTGGGGCCAACGTCCTGACTTTC	CASTAGGSGANVLTF
TRBV7-8	NA	TRBJ2-3	NA	TGTGCCAGCAGCTTATGGGACTCCAGCACAGATACGCAGTATTTT	CASSLWDSSTDTQYF
TRBV28	NA	TRBJ2-3	TRBD1	TGTGCCAGCAGTTTGGCCCCTAACAGGGGTAGCACAGATACGCAGTATTTT	CASSLAPNRGSTDTQYF
TRBV15	NA	TRBJ2-1	NA	TGTGCCACCAGCAGAGAGCTACTTAACTCCTACAATGAGCAGTTCTTC	CATSRELLNSYNEQFF
TRBV6-6	NA	TRBJ2-3	NA	TGTGCCGGAGCAACCGGGGATACGCAGTATTTT	CAGATGDTQYF
TRBV20-1	NA	TRBJ2-5	NA	TGCAGTCTACTACAAGAGACCCAGTACTTC	CSLLQETQYF
TRBV5-6	NA	TRBJ2-7	NA	TGTGCCAGCACCTGGGGAGGCTCCTACGAGCAGTACTTC	CASTWGGSYEQYF
TRBV19	NA	TRBJ1-2	NA	TGTGCCAGTAGGACGTCAATCCGACGGGGAGATAACTATGGCTACACCTTC	CASRTSIRRGDNYGYTF
TRBV6-4	NA	TRBJ1-1	NA	TGTGCCAGCAGTCGGGACTGGAACACTGAAGCTTTCTTT	CASSRDWNTEAFF
TRBV4-1	NA	TRBJ2-2	TRBD1	TGCGCCAGCAGCCGACAGGGTGGTGGTACCGGGGAGCTGTTTTTT	CASSRQGGGTGELFF
TRBV19	NA	TRBJ2-7	TRBD1	TGTGCCAGTAGTTTCGGGACAGCCTTCTACGAGCAGTACTTC	CASSFGTAFYEQYF
TRBV10-3	NA	TRBJ1-2	TRBD1	TGTGCCATCAGTCCTACAGGGGACTATGGCTACACCTTC	CAISPTGDYGYTF
TRBV21-1	NA	TRBJ1-1	NA	TGTGCCAGCAGCAAGGGCGTGGAGGGGAGGGGGAACACTGAAGCTTTCTTT	CASSKGVEGRGNTEAFF
TRBV9	NA	TRBJ2-7	NA	TGTGCCAGCAGCGTAAATGAGTTGTCAGAGCAGTACTTC	CASSVNELSEQYF
TRBV5-1	few	TRBJ2-5	TRBD1	TGCGCCAGCAGCTACGGACAGGGGTACCAAGAGACCCAGTACTTC	CASSYGQGYQETQYF
TRBV6-1	NA	TRBJ2-2	NA	TGTGCCAGCATCCGGACAGCGAACACCGGGGAGCTGTTTTTT	CASIRTANTGELFF
TRBV6-5	few	TRBJ1-1	NA	TGTGCCAGCAGACAGAACACTGAAGCTTTCTTT	CASRQNTEAFF
TRBV19	medium-sized	TRBJ2-5	TRBD1	TGTGCCAGTAGTATGACAGGGCAAGAGACCCAGTACTTC	CASSMTGQETQYF
TRBV29-1	NA	TRBJ1-2	NA	TGCAGCGTTGAAGATGGGGGCGCGCATGGCTACACCTTC	CSVEDGGAHGYTF
TRBV19	NA	TRBJ1-2	TRBD1	TGTGCCAGTAGTATAGTCGCCGGGACAGGGCACGGCTACACCTTC	CASSIVAGTGHGYTF
TRBV12-3/TRBV12-4	NA	TRBJ2-2	NA	TGTGCCAGCAGTTTTTTGTCCGCCGGGGAGCTGTTTTTT	CASSFLSAGELFF
TRBV9	NA	TRBJ2-5	NA	TGTGCCAGCAGCCCGCGACTAGTAGGAGAGACCCAGTACTTC	CASSPRLVGETQYF
TRBV7-2	NA	TRBJ1-2	TRBD1	TGTGCCAGCAGTTGGGACAGTTCTAACTATGGCTACACCTTC	CASSWDSSNYGYTF
TRBV3-1/TRBV3-2	few	TRBJ2-2	NA	TGTGCCAGCAGCCAAGGGCTTTGGGGGCTGAACACCGGGGAGCTGTTTTTT	CASSQGLWGLNTGELFF
TRBV19	NA	TRBJ2-1	TRBD1	TGTGCCAGTAGTGAGGACAGGTCCTACAATGAGCAGTTCTTC	CASSEDRSYNEQFF
TRBV7-2	NA	TRBJ2-3	TRBD2	TGTGCCAGCAGCTTAGTTGGACTAGCGGGGGGGAATACGCAGTATTTT	CASSLVGLAGGNTQYF
TRBV2	once	TRBJ1-1	NA	TGTGCCAGCAGTATCCTATATGGGGGCGGCCCGGGGGGCACTGAAGCTTTCTTT	CASSILYGGGPGGTEAFF
TRBV5-6	NA	TRBJ1-2	TRBD1	TGTGCCAGCAGTACGACAGGGGCTAACTATGGCTACACCTTC	CASSTTGANYGYTF
TRBV5-1	NA	TRBJ1-6	TRBD1	TGCGCCAGCAGCCTGGACCTGACAGGGGATACGCCCCTCCACTTT	CASSLDLTGDTPLHF